These 14 T cell receptor beta chains were sequenced from one sample in a study of metastatic and nonmetastatic thyroid tumors. TCRdb called clones again from the PCR reads with MiXCR. This sample has 25,000 to 30,000 clones, with around 3.9% found just once. Each patient came to thyroid surgery without any prior treatment (of any kind). The sample consisted of blood. These receptors were taken from a male donor with papillary thyroid cancer or a benign thyroid nodule (not recorded which). Some clones in this sample may be carry-over from other donors' samples.

By share, this clone counts as medium-sized. The V and J genes are TRBV6-1 and TRBJ2-1, with a possible D match to TRBD2 (6 bases). The CDR3 runs 12 residues. V lost 5 bases, J lost 8 bases, and 10 bases lay in between. The germline V gene has CDR1 MNHNS and CDR2 SASEGT. CDR3 region: CASSYTGDEQFF. In DNA form, the CDR3 reads TGTGCCAGCAGTTACACGGGGGATGAGCAGTTCTTC.

This clone was observed at least ten times. The chain uses TRBV19 and TRBJ1-1, with D possibly being TRBD1 (5 bases). The germline V gene has CDR1 LNHDA and CDR2 SQIVND (reference sequence). The V gene lost 7 bases and the J gene lost 1 base, with 16 bases spanning the gap. The length of the CDR3 is 15 residues. DNA of the CDR3: TGTGCCAGTACCCCCCTTAAAGGGGCGAACACTGAAGCTTTCTTT. Protein sequence: CASTPLKGANTEAFF.

This clone was seen only a few times. Compared with germline, one end of the junction differs, possibly owing to a read error. This rearrangement joins TRBV2 to TRBJ2-1; tentative D call: TRBD1 (7 bases). Germline CDR1 and CDR2: SNHLY and FYNNEI. This CDR3 is 13 amino acids long. The CDR3 loop is CDSRGDSINEQFF. CDR3 DNA: TGTGACAGCAGGGGGGACTCCATCAATGAGCAGTTCTTC.

This clone was detected only a few times. One junction end does not reproduce the germline sequence, and a read error may be involved. This chain links TRBV24-1 with TRBJ2-2; a possible D gene is TRBD2 (5 bases). The CDR3 has 17 residues. Germline assignment: CDR1 KGHDR and CDR2 SFDVKD. The CDR3: CATSDPSRGSNTWELFF. The CDR3 DNA is TGTGCCACCAGTGATCCGTCACGAGGGTCGAACACCTGGGAGCTGTTTTTT.

This clone occurred many times. The rearrangement links TRBV9 to TRBJ2-2, with 7 bases identical to TRBD1. The V and J ends lost 0 bases and 5 bases, in that order; junction bases with no gene match: 7. This CDR3 spans 16 amino acids. Germline loops: CDR1 SGDLS, CDR2 YYNGEE. Written as DNA, the CDR3 is TGTGCCAGCAGCGTAGCGGCAGGGGGTTGGACCGGGGAGCTGTTTTTT. Translated: CASSVAAGGWTGELFF.

This clone was found a few times. V is TRBV19 and J is TRBJ2-2; possible D gene TRBD2, 5 bases. This CDR3 is 15 amino acids long. V lost 3 bases, J lost 0 bases, and 8 bases lay in between. Germline CDR1 reads LNHDA; CDR2 reads SQIVND (reference sequence). DNA for the CDR3: TGTGCCAGTAGTATGGACTTAGCGAACACCGGGGAGCTGTTTTTT. Its translation is CASSMDLANTGELFF.

This clone was observed at least ten times. At one boundary the junction diverges from the germline segment, which might be a read error. The same CDR3 is also encoded by other DNA sequences in this sample. The chain recombines TRBV2 with TRBJ1-5; D is uncertain. The CDR3 is made up of 13 amino acids. The germline V gene encodes CDR1 SNHLY and CDR2 FYNNEI. The CDR3 region has the DNA TGTGCCAGCAGGTTCAGGAGCAATCAGCCCCAACATTTT. It codes for CASRFRSNQPQHF.

The chain uses TRBV6-1 and TRBJ1-3; D unclear. Germline lookup yields CDR1 MNHNS and CDR2 SASEGT. The CDR3 runs to 13 residues. V lost 10 bases and J 0 bases, leaving 10 bases between the germline ends. The CDR3 DNA reads TGTGCCACACGGGGAGACTCTGGAAACACCATATATTTT. Protein product: CATRGDSGNTIYF.

This clone was seen repeatedly, ten times or more. Written as DNA, the CDR3 is TGCAGTGCTAGTACTGGGGGGATGTCTGGGGCCAACGTCCTGACTTTC. Its protein product is CSASTGGMSGANVLTF. V usage is TRBV20-1 and J usage is TRBJ2-6, with D maybe TRBD2 (6 bases). V was clipped by 3 bases and J by 1 base, with 13 bases between them. The CDR3 has 16 amino acids. Germline loops: CDR1 DFQATT, CDR2 SNEGSKA (reference sequence).

This clone is medium-sized in the sample. The chain employs TRBV6-2 or TRBV6-3 and TRBJ2-7; 12 bases fit TRBD2. Germline-derived CDR1 and CDR2 are MNHEY and SVGEGT. This CDR3 comprises 15 residues. Trimming took 6 bases from V and 2 from J; bases not matched to a gene: 5. Here the CDR3 reads CASRAGLAGPYEQYF. The CDR3 bases are TGTGCCAGCAGAGCGGGACTAGCGGGTCCCTACGAGCAGTACTTC.

The chain links TRBV6-9 to TRBJ2-3; D remains ambiguous. Germline V CDR1 and CDR2: MNHGY, SVAAGI. Trimming removed 4 bases from V and 2 bases from J, with 7 bases in between. The CDR3 consists of 13 residues. The CDR3 coding sequence is TGTGCCAGCAGTTTAGGAGCCACAGATACGCAGTATTTT. Translated, it gives CASSLGATDTQYF.

This clone was seen ten or more times. J is TRBJ1-3 and V is TRBV5-1; unclear D gene. The CDR3 is 14 amino acids. Trimming removed 0 bases at V and 0 bases at J, with 4 bases between. From germline, CDR1 is SGHRS and CDR2 YFSETQ. Written as DNA, the CDR3 is TGCGCCAGCAGCTTGGAACCCTCTGGAAACACCATATATTTT. It codes for CASSLEPSGNTIYF.

This clone has only a few counts. Sequence at one end of the junction differs from germline and may be a read error. The rearrangement uses TRBV4-1 and TRBJ2-5, with D hard to call. Germline assignment: CDR1 MGHRA and CDR2 YSYEKL. This CDR3 has 15 residues. CDR3 sequence (DNA): TGCGCCAGCAGCCAAGGTGCCAGGCCCCAAGAGACCCGGTACTTC. It translates to CASSQGARPQETRYF.

This clone was seen many times. The rearrangement links TRBV5-1 to TRBJ2-1; D may be TRBD1 (5 bases). CDR1 is SGHRS, CDR2 YFSETQ, per germline. The V end was cut by 0 bases, the J end by 2 bases, with 9 bases between. There are 15 residues in the CDR3. As DNA, the CDR3 is TGCGCCAGCAGCTTGGTCAGCAGGGCCTACAATGAGCAGTTCTTC. It is translated as CASSLVSRAYNEQFF.